This T cell receptor beta chain was documented in a study of cytomegalovirus exposure and HLA in healthy donors. Looking at the study overall: It was reported in a later analysis that the same platform had been used for the 120 validation repertoires as for the roughly 710 first-cohort repertoires.

Measured with immunoSEQ multiplex PCR; TCRdb has only the in-frame clones, and not every one. The table records about 160,000 clones, around 81% of them present only once. Separation from the roughly 670-subject first cohort characterized the roughly 120-subject validation cohort, to which the donors belonged. Study-level results: The tendency of first-cohort TCR clusters to co-occur in the 120 or so validation repertoires was the finding of a later analysis.

This clone was recorded a few times. Its antigen remains unidentified. Germline and junction disagree at one end, which may indicate a read error. CDR1 and CDR2 from the germline V gene are LNHDA and SQIVND (reference sequence). The length of the CDR3 is 14 residues. The sequence came from a young man in good health and CMV-seropositive. Sequencing was done on a sample of PBMCs. V gene TRBV19 combines with J gene TRBJ2-5; 11 positions match TRBD2. The CDR3 region is CASRIAGGPGTQYF. The CDR3 region has the DNA TGTGCCAGTAGGATAGCGGGGGGGCCGGGGACCCAGTACTTC.